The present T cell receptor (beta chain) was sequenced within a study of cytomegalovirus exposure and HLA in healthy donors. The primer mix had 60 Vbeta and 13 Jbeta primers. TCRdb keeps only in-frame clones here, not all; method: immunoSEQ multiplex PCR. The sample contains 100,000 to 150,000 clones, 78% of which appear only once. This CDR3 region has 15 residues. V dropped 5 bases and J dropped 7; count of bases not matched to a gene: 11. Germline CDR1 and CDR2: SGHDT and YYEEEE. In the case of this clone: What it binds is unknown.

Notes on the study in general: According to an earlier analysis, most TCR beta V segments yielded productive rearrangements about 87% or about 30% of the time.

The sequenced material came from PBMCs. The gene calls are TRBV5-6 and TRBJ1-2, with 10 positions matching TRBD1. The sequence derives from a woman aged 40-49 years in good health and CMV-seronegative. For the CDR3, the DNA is TGTGCCAGCAGTTTCGGCCCCGGGACAGGGGTTGGCTACACCTTC. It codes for CASSFGPGTGVGYTF. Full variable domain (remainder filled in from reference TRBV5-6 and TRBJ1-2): DAGVTQSPTHLIKTRGQQVTLRCSPKSGHDTVSWYQQALGQGPQFIFQYYEEEERQRGNFPDRFSGHQFPNYSSELNVNALLLGDSALYLCASSFGPGTGVGYTFGSGTRLTVV.